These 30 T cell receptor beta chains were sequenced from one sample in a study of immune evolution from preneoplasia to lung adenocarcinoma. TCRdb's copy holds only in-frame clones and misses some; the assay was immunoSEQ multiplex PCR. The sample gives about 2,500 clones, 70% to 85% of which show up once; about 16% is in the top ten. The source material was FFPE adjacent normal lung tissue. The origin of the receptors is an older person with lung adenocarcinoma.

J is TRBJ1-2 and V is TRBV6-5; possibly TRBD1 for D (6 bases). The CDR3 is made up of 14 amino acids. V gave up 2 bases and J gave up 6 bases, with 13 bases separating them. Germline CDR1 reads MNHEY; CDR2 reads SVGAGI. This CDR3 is CASSYPGTGNGYTF. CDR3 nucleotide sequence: TGTGCCAGCAGTTACCCCGGCACAGGGAATGGCTACACCTTC.

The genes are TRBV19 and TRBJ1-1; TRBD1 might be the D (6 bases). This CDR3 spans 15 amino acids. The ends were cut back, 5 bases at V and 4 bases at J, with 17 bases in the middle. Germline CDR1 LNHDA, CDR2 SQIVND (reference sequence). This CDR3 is CASSARAGEGTEAFF. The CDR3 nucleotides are TGTGCCAGTAGTGCCCGTGCAGGGGAGGGCACTGAAGCTTTCTTT.

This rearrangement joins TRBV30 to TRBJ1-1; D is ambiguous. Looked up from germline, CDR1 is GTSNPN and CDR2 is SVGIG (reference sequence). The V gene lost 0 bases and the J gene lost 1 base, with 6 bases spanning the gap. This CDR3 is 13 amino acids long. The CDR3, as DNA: TGTGCCTGGAGTGTAGCGACGAACACTGAAGCTTTCTTT. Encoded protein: CAWSVATNTEAFF.

CDR3: CASSDRDYRYEQYF. CDR3 sequence (DNA): TGTGCCAGCTCAGACAGGGATTACCGTTACGAGCAGTACTTC. The chain carries TRBV6-5 and TRBJ2-7; 7 bases agree with TRBD1. CDR1 and CDR2 from the germline V gene are MNHEY and SVGAGI. This CDR3 is 14 amino acids long. Germline trimming cut 8 bases from V and 4 bases from J; bases unmatched to any gene: 11.

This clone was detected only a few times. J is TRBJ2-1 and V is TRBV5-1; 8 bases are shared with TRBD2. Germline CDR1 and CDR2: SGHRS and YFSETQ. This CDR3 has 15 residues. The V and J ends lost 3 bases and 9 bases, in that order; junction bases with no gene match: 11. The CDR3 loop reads CASSSANSGIGEQFF. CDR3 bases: TGCGCCAGCAGCTCCGCGAATAGCGGGATTGGTGAGCAGTTCTTC. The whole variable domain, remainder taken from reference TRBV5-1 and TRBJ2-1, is KAGVTQTPRYLIKTRGQQVTLSCSPISGHRSVSWYQQTPGQGLQFLFEYFSETQRNKGNFPGRFSGRQFSNSRSEMNVSTLELGDSALYLCASSSANSGIGEQFFGPGTRLTVL.

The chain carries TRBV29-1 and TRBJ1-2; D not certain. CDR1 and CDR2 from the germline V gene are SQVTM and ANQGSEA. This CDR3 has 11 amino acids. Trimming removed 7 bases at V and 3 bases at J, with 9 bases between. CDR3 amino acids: CSGMEDYGYTF. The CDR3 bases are TGCAGCGGGATGGAGGACTATGGCTACACCTTC.

The DNA of the CDR3 is TGTGCCACCCTTGTACCGAACACCGGGGAGCTGTTTTTT. It codes for CATLVPNTGELFF. The chain couples TRBV10-3 to TRBJ2-2; no definite D call. Trimming took 10 bases from V and 0 from J, leaving 9 bases between them. Germline-derived CDR1 and CDR2 are ENHRY and SYGVKD. The CDR3 runs to 13 residues.

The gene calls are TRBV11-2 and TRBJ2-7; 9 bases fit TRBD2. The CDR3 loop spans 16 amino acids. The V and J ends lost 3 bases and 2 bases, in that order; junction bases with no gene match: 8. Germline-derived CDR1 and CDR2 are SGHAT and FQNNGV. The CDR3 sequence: CASSLASGGFPYEQYF. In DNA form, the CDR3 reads TGTGCCAGCAGCTTGGCGAGCGGGGGGTTCCCCTACGAGCAGTACTTC.

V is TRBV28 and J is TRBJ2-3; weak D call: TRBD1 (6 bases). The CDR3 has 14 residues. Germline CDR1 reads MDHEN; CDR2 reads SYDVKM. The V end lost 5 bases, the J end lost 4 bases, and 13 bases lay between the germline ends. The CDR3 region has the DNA TGTGCCAGCAGTACAGGGAGAGGGGCAGATACGCAGTATTTT. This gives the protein CASSTGRGADTQYF.

CDR3 in amino acids: CASSDYTASHEQYF. The CDR3 region has the DNA TGTGCCAGCAGTGATTACACGGCGTCCCACGAGCAGTACTTC. The chain joins TRBV6-1 to TRBJ2-7, with D hard to call. Germline CDR1 MNHNS, CDR2 SASEGT. CDR3 size: 14 residues. Between the trimmed V and J ends, which lost 3 bases and 5 bases, there was a span of 14 bases.

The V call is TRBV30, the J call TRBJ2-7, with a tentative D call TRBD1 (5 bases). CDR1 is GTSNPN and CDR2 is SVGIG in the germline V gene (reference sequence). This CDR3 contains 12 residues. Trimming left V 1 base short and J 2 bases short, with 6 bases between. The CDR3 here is CAWSATAYEQYF. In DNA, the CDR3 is TGTGCCTGGAGTGCGACAGCCTACGAGCAGTACTTC.

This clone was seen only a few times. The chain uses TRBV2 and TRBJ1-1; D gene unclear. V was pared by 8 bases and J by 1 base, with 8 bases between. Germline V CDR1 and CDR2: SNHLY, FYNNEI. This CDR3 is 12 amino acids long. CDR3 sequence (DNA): TGTGCCAGCGCGGAGGGGAACACTGAAGCTTTCTTT. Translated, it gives CASAEGNTEAFF.

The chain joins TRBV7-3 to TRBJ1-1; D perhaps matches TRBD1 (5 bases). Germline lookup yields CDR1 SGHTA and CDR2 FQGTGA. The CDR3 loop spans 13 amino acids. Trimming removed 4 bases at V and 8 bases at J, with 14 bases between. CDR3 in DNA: TGTGCCAGCAGCTCCCAGGCAGGGTTGGAAGCTTTCTTT. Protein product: CASSSQAGLEAFF.

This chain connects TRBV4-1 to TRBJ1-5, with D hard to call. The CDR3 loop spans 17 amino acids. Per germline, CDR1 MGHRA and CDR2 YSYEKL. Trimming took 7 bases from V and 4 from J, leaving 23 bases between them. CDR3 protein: CASNPEGGSGLNQPQHF. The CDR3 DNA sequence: TGCGCCAGCAACCCTGAGGGAGGGAGCGGGCTAAATCAGCCCCAGCATTTT.

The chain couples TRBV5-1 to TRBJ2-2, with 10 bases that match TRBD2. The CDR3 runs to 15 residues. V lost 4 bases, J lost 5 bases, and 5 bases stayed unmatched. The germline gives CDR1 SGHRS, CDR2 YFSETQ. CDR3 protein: CASSGTLAGTGELFF. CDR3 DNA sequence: TGCGCCAGCAGCGGAACACTAGCGGGGACCGGGGAGCTGTTTTTT.

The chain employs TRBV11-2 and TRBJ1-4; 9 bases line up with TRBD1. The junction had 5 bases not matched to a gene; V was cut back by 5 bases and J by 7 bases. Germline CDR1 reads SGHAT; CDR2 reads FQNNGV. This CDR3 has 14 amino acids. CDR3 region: CASSLGTGSEKLFF. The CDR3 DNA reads TGTGCCAGCAGCCTCGGGACAGGGAGTGAAAAACTGTTTTTT.

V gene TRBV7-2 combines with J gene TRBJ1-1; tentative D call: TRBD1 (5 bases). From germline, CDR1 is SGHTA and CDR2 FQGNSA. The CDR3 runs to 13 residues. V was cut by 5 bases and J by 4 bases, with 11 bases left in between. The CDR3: CASSQGRGTEAFF. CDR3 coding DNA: TGTGCCAGCAGCCAGGGTAGGGGCACTGAAGCTTTCTTT. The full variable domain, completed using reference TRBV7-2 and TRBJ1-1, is GAGVSQSPSNKVTEKGKDVELRCDPISGHTALYWYRQSLGQGLEFLIYFQGNSAPDKSGLPSDRFSAERTGGSVSTLTIQRTQQEDSAVYLCASSQGRGTEAFFGQGTRLTVV.

CDR3 nucleotide sequence: TGCGCCAGCAGCTCGCTCGGGGGGGAGCAGTACTTC. This translates into CASSSLGGEQYF. J is TRBJ2-7 and V is TRBV5-1, with 7 bases that match TRBD2. There are 12 residues in the CDR3. V trimming: 3 bases; J trimming: 7 bases; junction bases outside the gene matches: 4. Germline CDR1 is SGHRS and CDR2 is YFSETQ. Full variable domain (remainder filled in from reference TRBV5-1 and TRBJ2-7): KAGVTQTPRYLIKTRGQQVTLSCSPISGHRSVSWYQQTPGQGLQFLFEYFSETQRNKGNFPGRFSGRQFSNSRSEMNVSTLELGDSALYLCASSSLGGEQYFGPGTRLTVT.

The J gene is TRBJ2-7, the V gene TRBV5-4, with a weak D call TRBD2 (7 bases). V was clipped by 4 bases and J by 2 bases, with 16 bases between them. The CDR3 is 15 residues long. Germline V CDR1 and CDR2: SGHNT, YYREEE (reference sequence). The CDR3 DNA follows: TGTGCCAGCAGCCCGGGGGGCGGTAGGACCTACGAGCAGTACTTC. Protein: CASSPGGGRTYEQYF.

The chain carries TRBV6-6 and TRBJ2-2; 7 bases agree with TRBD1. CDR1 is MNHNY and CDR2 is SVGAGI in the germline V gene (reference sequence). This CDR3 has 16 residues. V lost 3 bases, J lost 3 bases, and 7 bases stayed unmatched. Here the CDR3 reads CASSYVRGRDTGELFF. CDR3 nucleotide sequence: TGTGCCAGCAGTTATGTAAGGGGGCGAGACACCGGGGAGCTGTTTTTT.

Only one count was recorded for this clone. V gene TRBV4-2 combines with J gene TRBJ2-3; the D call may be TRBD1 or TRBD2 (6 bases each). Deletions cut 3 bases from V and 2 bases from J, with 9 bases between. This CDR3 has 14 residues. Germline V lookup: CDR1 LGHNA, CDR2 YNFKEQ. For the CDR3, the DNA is TGTGCCAGCAGCCACGGGGGCCCCACAGATACGCAGTATTTT. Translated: CASSHGGPTDTQYF.

The CDR3 coding sequence is TGTGCCAGCAGCTTAACCCGGACTAGGGGTACGGATGAGCAGTTCTTC. Translating it yields CASSLTRTRGTDEQFF. The chain combines TRBV11-2 with TRBJ2-1; 7 nucleotides line up with TRBD2. The germline V gene has CDR1 SGHAT and CDR2 FQNNGV. The ends lost 2 bases at V and 8 bases at J; junction bases unmatched: 12. The CDR3 sequence is 16 residues long.

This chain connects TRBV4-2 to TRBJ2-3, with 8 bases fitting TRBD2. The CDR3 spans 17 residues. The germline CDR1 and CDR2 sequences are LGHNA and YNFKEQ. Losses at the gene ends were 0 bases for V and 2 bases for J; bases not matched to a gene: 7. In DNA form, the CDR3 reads TGTGCCAGCAGCCAAGATAAAACTAGCGGAGTCACAGATACGCAGTATTTT. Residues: CASSQDKTSGVTDTQYF.

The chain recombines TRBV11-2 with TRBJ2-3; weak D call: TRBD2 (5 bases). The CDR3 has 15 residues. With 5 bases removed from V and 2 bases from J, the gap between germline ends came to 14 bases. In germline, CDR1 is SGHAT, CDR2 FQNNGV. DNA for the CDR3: TGTGCCAGCAGCATGACGGACTCCCCCACAGATACGCAGTATTTT. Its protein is CASSMTDSPTDTQYF.

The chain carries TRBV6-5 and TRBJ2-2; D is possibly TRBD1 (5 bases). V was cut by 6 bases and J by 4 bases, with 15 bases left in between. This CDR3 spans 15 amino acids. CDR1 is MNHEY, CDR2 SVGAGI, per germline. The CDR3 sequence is CASREDNRGTGELFF. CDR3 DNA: TGTGCCAGCAGAGAGGACAACAGAGGCACCGGGGAGCTGTTTTTT.

Written as DNA, the CDR3 is TGTGCCAGCAGTGCGCCGGGACAGGGAGGCTATGGCTACACCTTC. Its protein is CASSAPGQGGYGYTF. The chain combines TRBV2 with TRBJ1-2, with 9 bases aligning to TRBD1. Germline V lookup: CDR1 SNHLY, CDR2 FYNNEI. V lost 4 bases to trimming and J lost 4 bases; unmatched junction nucleotides: 7. The CDR3 runs 15 residues. Using reference TRBV2 and TRBJ1-2 for the parts outside the CDR3, the full variable domain is EPEVTQTPSHQVTQMGQEVILRCVPISNHLYFYWYRQILGQKVEFLVSFYNNEISEKSEIFDDQFSVERPDGSNFTLKIRSTKLEDSAMYFCASSAPGQGGYGYTFGSGTRLTVV.

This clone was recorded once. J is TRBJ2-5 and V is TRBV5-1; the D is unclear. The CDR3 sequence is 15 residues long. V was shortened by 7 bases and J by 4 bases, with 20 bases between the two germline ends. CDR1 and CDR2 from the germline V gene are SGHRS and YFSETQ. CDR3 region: CASELGAGPRETQYF. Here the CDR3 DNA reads TGCGCCAGCGAGCTTGGCGCTGGGCCTCGAGAGACCCAGTACTTC.

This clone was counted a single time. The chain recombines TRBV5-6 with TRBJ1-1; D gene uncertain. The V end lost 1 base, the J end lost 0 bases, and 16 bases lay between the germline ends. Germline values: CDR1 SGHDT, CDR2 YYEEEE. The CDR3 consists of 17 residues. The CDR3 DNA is TGTGCCAGCAGCTTGCTCAGGAATTCTCCGGTGAACACTGAAGCTTTCTTT. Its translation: CASSLLRNSPVNTEAFF.

DNA for the CDR3: TGTGCCAGCAGTGGTGTCAGGGGAGCTGAAGCTTTCTTT. It encodes CASSGVRGAEAFF. The rearrangement uses TRBV2 and TRBJ1-1; maybe TRBD1 (6 bases). Trimming shortened V by 4 bases and J by 6 bases, and 12 bases separated the two germline ends. The germline V gene has CDR1 SNHLY and CDR2 FYNNEI. The CDR3 totals 13 residues.

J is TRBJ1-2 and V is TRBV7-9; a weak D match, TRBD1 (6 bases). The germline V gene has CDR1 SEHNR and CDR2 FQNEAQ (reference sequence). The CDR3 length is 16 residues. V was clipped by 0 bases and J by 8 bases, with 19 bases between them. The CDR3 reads CASSLATGLQGQGYTF. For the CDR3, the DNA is TGTGCCAGCAGCTTAGCCACTGGTCTACAGGGTCAAGGCTACACCTTC.